This TCR beta chain was recovered during a study of blood T cell repertoires in COVID-19. This table comes from immunoSEQ multiplex PCR, and its TCRdb copy is limited to in-frame clones, with some not included. The sample holds about 130,000 clones, 81% seen once. Trimming pared 6 bases from V and 0 bases from J, leaving 6 bases between. Germline assignment: CDR1 MNHEY and CDR2 SVGAGI. The CDR3 is made up of 13 amino acids. The receptor was isolated from a man aged 30 to 45 with COVID-19, enrolled during active disease. The V and J genes are TRBV6-5 and TRBJ2-1; D might be TRBD1 (6 bases). The sample consisted of peripheral blood. The CDR3 sequence: CASRDSSYNEQFF. The CDR3 region has the DNA TGTGCCAGCAGGGACAGCTCCTACAATGAGCAGTTCTTC.